Shown below are 7 T cell receptor beta chains from a single sample sequenced in a study of persistence of HIV-infected CD4 T cells. No antigen has been identified for these receptors. The libraries were made with immunoSEQ version 4 in survey mode. The protocol was immunoSEQ multiplex PCR, while the TCRdb copy is restricted to in-frame clones and leaves out a portion. The sample includes under 15,000 clones, around 68% of them seen just once. Stimulation used 10 ug/mL lysate from CMV-infected fibroblasts. Sorting of responding CD4+ T cells relied on upregulated CD40 ligand together with CD69. The sequenced sample was CD4+ T cells sorted from PBMCs after roughly 18-hour stimulation, obtained from a patient who received antiretroviral therapy. The receptors were sampled from an adult man with HIV who was CMV-seropositive.

The chain carries TRBV4-2 and TRBJ1-6, with D possibly matching TRBD1 (5 bases). Germline lookup yields CDR1 LGHNA and CDR2 YNFKEQ. V lost 0 bases and J 10 bases, leaving 16 bases between the germline ends. The CDR3 length is 16 residues. The CDR3 coding sequence is TGTGCCAGCAGCCAAGATCGGGCAGGGAGTAGATCACCCCTCCACTTT. Translating it yields CASSQDRAGSRSPLHF.

This chain connects TRBV4-2 to TRBJ2-1; 11 bases are a match to TRBD2. The V gene's germline CDR1 is LGHNA and CDR2 YNFKEQ. The CDR3 loop spans 15 amino acids. Trimming at V came to 0 bases and at J to 8 bases, leaving 3 bases not matched to a gene. The CDR3 DNA reads as TGTGCCAGCAGCCAAGATAGCGGGGGGGCCGATGAGCAGTTCTTC. Translation gives CASSQDSGGADEQFF.

The chain joins TRBV5-4 to TRBJ1-2; perhaps TRBD1 as D (5 bases). The CDR3 has 13 amino acids. Germline lookup yields CDR1 SGHNT and CDR2 YYREEE (reference sequence). Trimming took off 4 bases at V and 7 bases at J, with 14 bases between the two ends. CDR3 loop: CASSPGPQGGYTF. The CDR3, as DNA: TGTGCCAGCAGCCCAGGACCTCAGGGTGGCTACACCTTC.

This chain connects TRBV29-1 to TRBJ2-7; D remains unclear. The V gene's germline CDR1 is SQVTM and CDR2 ANQGSEA. The CDR3 covers 12 residues. V lost 3 bases and J lost 5, with 11 bases in between. CDR3 nucleotides: TGCAGCGTTGATAGTTGGGAAAACGAGCAGTACTTC. Encoded protein: CSVDSWENEQYF.

The chain is built from TRBV6-6 and TRBJ2-2, with D unresolved. The CDR3 loop spans 13 amino acids. The germline V and J ends were trimmed by 6 bases and 4 bases, with 9 bases remaining between them. Germline-derived CDR1 and CDR2 are MNHNY and SVGAGI (reference sequence). This CDR3 reads CASSQTATGELFF. The CDR3 coding sequence is TGTGCCAGCAGCCAGACTGCCACCGGGGAGCTGTTTTTT.

The chain combines TRBV7-8 with TRBJ2-2, with TRBD2 identical over 14 bases. Germline CDR1 is SGHVS and CDR2 is FQNEAQ. J was trimmed by 9 bases and V by 11 bases; bases with no gene match: 5. The CDR3 extends over 13 amino acids. The DNA for the CDR3 is TGTGCCGTAGGGACTAGCGGGGGCCGGGAGCTGTTTTTT. This translates into CAVGTSGGRELFF.

The chain uses TRBV3-1 (or the pseudogene TRBV3-2) and TRBJ1-1; TRBD1 might be the D (6 bases). Germline V gives CDR1 LGHDT, CDR2 YNNKEL (reference sequence). The CDR3 consists of 14 residues. V was clipped by 1 base and J by 4 bases, with 10 bases between them. CDR3 in amino acids: CASSQGSGVTEAFF. The CDR3 DNA follows: TGTGCCAGCAGCCAAGGATCAGGGGTCACTGAAGCTTTCTTT.